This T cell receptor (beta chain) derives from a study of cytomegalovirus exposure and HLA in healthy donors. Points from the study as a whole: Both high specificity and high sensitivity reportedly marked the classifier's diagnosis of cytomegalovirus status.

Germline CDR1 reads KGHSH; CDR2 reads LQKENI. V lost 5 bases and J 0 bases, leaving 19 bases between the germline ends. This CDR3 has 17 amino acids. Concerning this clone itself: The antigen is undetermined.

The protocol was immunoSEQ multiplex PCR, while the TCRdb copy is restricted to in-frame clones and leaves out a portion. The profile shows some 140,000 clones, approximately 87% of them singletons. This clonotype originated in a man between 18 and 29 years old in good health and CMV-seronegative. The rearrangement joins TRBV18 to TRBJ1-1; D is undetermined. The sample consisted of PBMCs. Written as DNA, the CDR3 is TGTGCCAGCTCAGCCCCCGGCCTTCTCACTATGAACACTGAAGCTTTCTTT. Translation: CASSAPGLLTMNTEAFF.